This T cell receptor beta chain was retrieved from a study of CD8+ T cells in alopecia areata. Sequencing used cDNA as its template, made by extracting RNA and reverse transcribing it. Some clones are missing from TCRdb's copy, which holds only in-frame ones; the method was immunoSEQ multiplex PCR. The sample gives 140,000 or so clones, about three fifths of which show up once; 36% is in the top ten. Study-wide points: Normal-skin resident alphabeta T cells also appear among scalp sample sequences.

With respect to this clone: What it recognizes is unknown.

The CDR3 spans 15 residues. V gave up 4 bases and J gave up 2 bases; unmatched junction bases: 7. Germline V gene sequence: CDR1 SGHDN, CDR2 FVKESK. The chain employs TRBV14 and TRBJ2-7, with 8 bases lining up with TRBD1. The sample taken for sequencing was CD8+ T cells sorted from blood. The clonotype was recovered from a human donor in good health. CDR3 loop: CASSLRTGRPYEQYF. CDR3 bases: TGTGCCAGCAGCCTTAGGACAGGGAGGCCCTACGAGCAGTACTTC.